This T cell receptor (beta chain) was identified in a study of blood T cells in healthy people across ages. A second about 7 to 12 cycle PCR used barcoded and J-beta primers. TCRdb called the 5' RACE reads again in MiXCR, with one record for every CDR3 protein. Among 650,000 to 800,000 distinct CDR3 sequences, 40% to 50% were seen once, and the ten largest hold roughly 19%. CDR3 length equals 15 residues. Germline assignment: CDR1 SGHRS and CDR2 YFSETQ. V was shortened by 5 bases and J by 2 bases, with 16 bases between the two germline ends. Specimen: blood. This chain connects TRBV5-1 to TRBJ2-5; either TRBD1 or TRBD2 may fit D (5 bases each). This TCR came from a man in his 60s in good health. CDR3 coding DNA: TGCGCCAGCAGTCAAAACTGGGGACCACAAGAGACCCAGTACTTC. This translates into CASSQNWGPQETQYF.